Detailed here is one T cell receptor (beta chain). Its antigen is not known. The source of the sample is a study of Ad26.COV2.S vaccination and SARS-CoV-2 variants. Across the study: Intramuscularly, Ad26.COV2.S was given either once or twice, 56 days apart.

V lost 7 bases and J 3 bases, leaving 10 bases between the germline ends. The CDR3 extends over 12 amino acids. Germline CDR1 SGHRS, CDR2 YFSETQ. Treatment specified: 15 to 20 received Ad26.COV2.S at low or high dose, single or two shots; several received placebo; per-sample allocation not given. Sampling was performed 63 days after the first vaccine or placebo injection. The individual, an adult aged 18-55 years, was a donor in Boston. Sequencing used immunoSEQ multiplex PCR; TCRdb keeps in-frame clones, though not all of them. This sample has a few hundred thousand clones; about nine tenths occur once, and the top ten carry under 2%. Whole-study findings and limits: Spike-specific TCR breadth was greater in vaccine than placebo recipients.

The clonotype was recovered from a person between 18 and 65 years old who received the Ad26.COV2.S COVID-19 vaccine or a placebo. The sample was peripheral blood, taken in a trial of Ad26.COV2.S vaccine versus placebo. The V and J genes are TRBV5-1 and TRBJ2-5; a possible D gene is TRBD1 (5 bases). The CDR3 loop reads CASLGPEETQYF. The CDR3 DNA is TGCGCCAGCTTGGGGCCGGAAGAGACCCAGTACTTC.